The rows below give T cell receptor beta chains drawn from one sample of a study of cytomegalovirus exposure and HLA in healthy donors. Here immunoSEQ multiplex PCR was the method, and the copy in TCRdb shows in-frame clones only, minus some. The sample consists of about 200,000 clones, 65% to 80% of them appearing once. Sequencing was done on a sample of PBMCs. All receptors derive from a man aged 45-65 years in good health and CMV-seronegative. CDR3s include the opening cysteine and the closing phenylalanine or tryptophan. The order of the fields is clone size, D gene, V gene, J gene, CDR3 length, CDR3 DNA, CDR3 protein. A D gene is named only where the DNA matches it firmly. Clone size appears in some rows only: once, few, many, or a class for an expanded clone.

clone size: .
D gene: .
V gene: TRBV5-1
J gene: TRBJ2-7
CDR3 length: 15
CDR3 DNA: TGCGCCAGCAGCTTGGATCAGGGGACCCCCGCCGAGCAGTACTTC
CDR3 protein: CASSLDQGTPAEQYF

clone size: .
D gene: TRBD2
V gene: TRBV5-1
J gene: TRBJ2-1
CDR3 length: 16
CDR3 DNA: TGCGCCAGCAGCTTGGGATCTAGCGGGAGACACAATGAGCAGTTCTTC
CDR3 protein: CASSLGSSGRHNEQFF

clone size: .
D gene: .
V gene: TRBV27
J gene: TRBJ2-7
CDR3 length: 14
CDR3 DNA: TGTGCCAGCAGTTTTTTAGCGACCTCCTACGAGCAGTACTTC
CDR3 protein: CASSFLATSYEQYF

clone size: .
D gene: .
V gene: TRBV10-2
J gene: TRBJ2-3
CDR3 length: 13
CDR3 DNA: TGCGCCAGCAGTGAGTCCCGGTCGGGTACGCAGTATTTT
CDR3 protein: CASSESRSGTQYF

clone size: .
D gene: .
V gene: TRBV11-1
J gene: TRBJ1-1
CDR3 length: 16
CDR3 DNA: TGTGCCAGCAGTCTCAAACGTGGGGCCGTGAACACTGAAGCTTTCTTT
CDR3 protein: CASSLKRGAVNTEAFF

clone size: few
D gene: TRBD2
V gene: TRBV7-9
J gene: TRBJ2-7
CDR3 length: 14
CDR3 DNA: TGTGCCAGCAGCTTAGCTAGCGGGAGCTTCGAGCAGTACTTC
CDR3 protein: CASSLASGSFEQYF

clone size: .
D gene: .
V gene: TRBV7-2
J gene: TRBJ2-5
CDR3 length: 19
CDR3 DNA: TGTGCCAGCAGCTTAGACGAGTCTAGCCGCTACTTGTACCAAGAGACCCAGTACTTC
CDR3 protein: CASSLDESSRYLYQETQYF

clone size: .
D gene: TRBD2
V gene: TRBV9
J gene: TRBJ2-1
CDR3 length: 15
CDR3 DNA: TGTGCCAGCAGCTCAACTAGCGGGACCTACAATGAGCAGTTCTTC
CDR3 protein: CASSSTSGTYNEQFF

clone size: once
D gene: TRBD1
V gene: TRBV18
J gene: TRBJ2-3
CDR3 length: 15
CDR3 DNA: TGTGCCAGCTCACCAGGACAGGGGAGCACAGATACGCAGTATTTT
CDR3 protein: CASSPGQGSTDTQYF

clone size: .
D gene: .
V gene: TRBV27
J gene: TRBJ1-5
CDR3 length: 14
CDR3 DNA: TGTGCCAGCAGAGGGGTAGGTTACAATCAGCCCCAGCATTTT
CDR3 protein: CASRGVGYNQPQHF

clone size: .
D gene: TRBD2
V gene: TRBV11-2
J gene: TRBJ2-1
CDR3 length: 16
CDR3 DNA: TGTGCCAGCAGCCAACCGGGACTAGGATGGTACAATGAGCAGTTCTTC
CDR3 protein: CASSQPGLGWYNEQFF

clone size: .
D gene: .
V gene: TRBV7-8
J gene: TRBJ2-7
CDR3 length: 15
CDR3 DNA: TGTGCCAGCAGCGCGCGCCAGGGGCCCCTCTACGAGCAGTACTTC
CDR3 protein: CASSARQGPLYEQYF

clone size: .
D gene: .
V gene: TRBV4-2
J gene: TRBJ2-7
CDR3 length: 14
CDR3 DNA: TGTGCCAGCAGCCAAGATCGGACTTCCTACGAGCAGTACTTC
CDR3 protein: CASSQDRTSYEQYF

clone size: few
D gene: .
V gene: TRBV19
J gene: TRBJ1-3
CDR3 length: 15
CDR3 DNA: TGTGCCAGTAGTACGGACAGCAGCTCTGGAAACACCATATATTTT
CDR3 protein: CASSTDSSSGNTIYF

clone size: .
D gene: .
V gene: TRBV11-2
J gene: TRBJ2-7
CDR3 length: 15
CDR3 DNA: TGTGCCAGCAGCTTAGATCCTCGGGACTCCTACGAGCAGTACTTC
CDR3 protein: CASSLDPRDSYEQYF

clone size: .
D gene: TRBD2
V gene: TRBV7-9
J gene: TRBJ2-5
CDR3 length: 14
CDR3 DNA: TGTGCCAGCAGCTCCGAACTAGCGCAGGAGACCCAGTACTTC
CDR3 protein: CASSSELAQETQYF

clone size: .
D gene: .
V gene: TRBV4-2
J gene: TRBJ1-6
CDR3 length: 18
CDR3 DNA: TGTGCCAGCAGCCTTCCGGACAAGCCCTTACCCTATAATTCACCCCTCCACTTT
CDR3 protein: CASSLPDKPLPYNSPLHF

clone size: .
D gene: TRBD1
V gene: TRBV28
J gene: TRBJ1-4
CDR3 length: 17
CDR3 DNA: TGTGCCAGCAGCACCCCCGCCAGGGGGCGAGGTGGTGAAAAACTGTTTTTT
CDR3 protein: CASSTPARGRGGEKLFF

clone size: .
D gene: TRBD2
V gene: TRBV7-9
J gene: TRBJ2-7
CDR3 length: 16
CDR3 DNA: TGTGCCAGCAGCGACCGACTAGCGGCAAGCTCCTACGAGCAGTACTTC
CDR3 protein: CASSDRLAASSYEQYF

clone size: .
D gene: .
V gene: TRBV7-3
J gene: TRBJ1-1
CDR3 length: 13
CDR3 DNA: TGTGCCAGCAGCTTAAGCCGGGACACTGAAGCTTTCTTT
CDR3 protein: CASSLSRDTEAFF

clone size: .
D gene: .
V gene: TRBV5-1
J gene: TRBJ2-1
CDR3 length: 12
CDR3 DNA: TGCGCCAGCAGCTTGACTACGAATGAGCAGTTCTTC
CDR3 protein: CASSLTTNEQFF

clone size: .
D gene: TRBD1
V gene: TRBV6-4
J gene: TRBJ1-4
CDR3 length: 15
CDR3 DNA: TGTGCCAGCCCGCCCGGGACAGTAACTAATGAAAAACTGTTTTTT
CDR3 protein: CASPPGTVTNEKLFF

clone size: .
D gene: .
V gene: TRBV2
J gene: TRBJ2-3
CDR3 length: 13
CDR3 DNA: TGTGCCATTTACAGGGATAGCACAGATACGCAGTATTTT
CDR3 protein: CAIYRDSTDTQYF

clone size: .
D gene: TRBD1
V gene: TRBV19
J gene: TRBJ2-7
CDR3 length: 16
CDR3 DNA: TGTGCCAGTAGTACAAATTCGGGACAGGGGAGGCACGAGCAGTACTTC
CDR3 protein: CASSTNSGQGRHEQYF

clone size: .
D gene: TRBD1
V gene: TRBV2
J gene: TRBJ1-1
CDR3 length: 17
CDR3 DNA: TGTGCCAGCAGGTTGGCCGGGACAGGGGGAATGAACACTGAAGCTTTCTTT
CDR3 protein: CASRLAGTGGMNTEAFF

clone size: .
D gene: .
V gene: TRBV19
J gene: TRBJ2-7
CDR3 length: 14
CDR3 DNA: TGTGCCAGTAGTCCGGGGACATCGGTAAGGGAGCAGTACTTC
CDR3 protein: CASSPGTSVREQYF

clone size: .
D gene: .
V gene: TRBV28
J gene: TRBJ1-3
CDR3 length: 14
CDR3 DNA: TGTGCCAGCGTTACCACAGGCTCTGGAAACACCATATATTTT
CDR3 protein: CASVTTGSGNTIYF

clone size: .
D gene: .
V gene: TRBV18
J gene: TRBJ1-2
CDR3 length: 14
CDR3 DNA: TGTGCCAGCTCACCCGGGAATTCTAACTATGGCTACACCTTC
CDR3 protein: CASSPGNSNYGYTF

clone size: .
D gene: TRBD2
V gene: TRBV29-1
J gene: TRBJ2-7
CDR3 length: 15
CDR3 DNA: TGCAGCGTTGAGGTTTTGGGAGGGATTACGGGGGAGCAGTACTTC
CDR3 protein: CSVEVLGGITGEQYF

clone size: few
D gene: TRBD2
V gene: TRBV7-9
J gene: TRBJ2-5
CDR3 length: 17
CDR3 DNA: TGTGCCAGCAGCGCGGGGACTAGCGGGATGGAGGGAGAGACCCAGTACTTC
CDR3 protein: CASSAGTSGMEGETQYF

clone size: .
D gene: .
V gene: TRBV1
J gene: TRBJ1-5
CDR3 length: 15
CDR3 DNA: TGCACCAGCAGTGCTCCGGGGGATCGCAATCAGCCCCAGCATTTT
CDR3 protein: CTSSAPGDRNQPQHF

clone size: .
D gene: .
V gene: TRBV27
J gene: TRBJ2-6
CDR3 length: 17
CDR3 DNA: TGTGCCAGCAGTGCCTCCAACAGGCCCTCTGGGGCCAACGTCCTGACTTTC
CDR3 protein: CASSASNRPSGANVLTF

clone size: .
D gene: .
V gene: TRBV12-5
J gene: TRBJ1-5
CDR3 length: 12
CDR3 DNA: TGTGCTAGTGGTCGTGAGAATTGGCCCCAGCATTTT
CDR3 protein: CASGRENWPQHF

clone size: .
D gene: .
V gene: TRBV5-1
J gene: TRBJ1-4
CDR3 length: 14
CDR3 DNA: TGCGCCAGCAGCTTGGAAGGGGCGGACGAAAAACTGTTTTTT
CDR3 protein: CASSLEGADEKLFF

clone size: once
D gene: TRBD2
V gene: TRBV5-4
J gene: TRBJ2-2
CDR3 length: 15
CDR3 DNA: TGTGCCAGCAGACTAGCGGGAGGGCCCGCCGGGGAGCTGTTTTTT
CDR3 protein: CASRLAGGPAGELFF

clone size: .
D gene: TRBD1
V gene: TRBV30
J gene: TRBJ2-1
CDR3 length: 13
CDR3 DNA: TGTGCCTGGAGCTGGGACAGGTTCGATGAGCAGTTCTTC
CDR3 protein: CAWSWDRFDEQFF

clone size: once
D gene: .
V gene: TRBV5-1
J gene: TRBJ2-7
CDR3 length: 13
CDR3 DNA: TGCGCCAGCAGTCCCGGGACATACTACGAGCAGTACTTC
CDR3 protein: CASSPGTYYEQYF

clone size: few
D gene: .
V gene: TRBV28
J gene: TRBJ1-4
CDR3 length: 15
CDR3 DNA: TGTGCCAGCAGTTTAGAACGACGGGAAAATGAAAAACTGTTTTTT
CDR3 protein: CASSLERRENEKLFF

clone size: .
D gene: .
V gene: TRBV19
J gene: TRBJ2-7
CDR3 length: 14
CDR3 DNA: TGTGCCAGTAGTATCTCAGGGGACGGCTACGAGCAGTACTTC
CDR3 protein: CASSISGDGYEQYF

clone size: .
D gene: TRBD1
V gene: TRBV19
J gene: TRBJ2-7
CDR3 length: 13
CDR3 DNA: TGTGCCAGTGGGGACAGGGCAGCGCACGAGCAGTACTTC
CDR3 protein: CASGDRAAHEQYF